This is a list of T cell receptor beta chains from one sample in a study of blood T cell repertoires in COVID-19. Some clones are missing from TCRdb's copy, which holds only in-frame ones; the method was immunoSEQ multiplex PCR. The sample holds over 45,000 clones, about 90% seen once. Sequenced material: peripheral blood. These receptors came from a man at least 80 years old in a cohort sampled during active COVID-19. Each CDR3 is given with its conserved first and last residue. D genes are given only for firm matches. Only some rows state a clone size, as once, few, many or a class for expanded clones.

V: TRBV18
D: -
size: -
length: 16
J: TRBJ2-5
DNA: TGTGCCAGCTCAAGACAGGAGCCCAGGCCCCAAGAGACCCAGTACTTC
CDR3: CASSRQEPRPQETQYF

V: TRBV19
D: TRBD2
size: -
length: 19
J: TRBJ2-1
DNA: TGTGCCAGTAGTATGAGTCTTAGCGGGAGGCCGAGCTCCTACAATGAGCAGTTCTTC
CDR3: CASSMSLSGRPSSYNEQFF

V: TRBV7-9
D: -
size: -
length: 15
J: TRBJ2-1
DNA: TGTGCCAGCAGCTTAGCCGGGGGTAACTACAATGAGCAGTTCTTC
CDR3: CASSLAGGNYNEQFF

V: TRBV6-5
D: TRBD1
size: -
length: 15
J: TRBJ1-1
DNA: TGTGCCACCAAACCTTTGGGACAGGCGGGCACTGAAGCTTTCTTT
CDR3: CATKPLGQAGTEAFF

V: TRBV29-1
D: TRBD2
size: few
length: 14
J: TRBJ2-3
DNA: TGCAGCGCCGAAGGGCGGGGGGGGCCAGATACGCAGTATTTT
CDR3: CSAEGRGGPDTQYF

V: TRBV7-9
D: -
size: -
length: 19
J: TRBJ1-1
DNA: TGTGCCAGCAGCTTAGCGCTAATGTGGAGGGGCGACATGAACACTGAAGCTTTCTTT
CDR3: CASSLALMWRGDMNTEAFF

V: TRBV6-5
D: TRBD1
size: -
length: 13
J: TRBJ1-1
DNA: TGTGCCAGCCGAGAAAGGGGGCTCGCTGAAGCTTTCTTT
CDR3: CASRERGLAEAFF

V: TRBV11-2
D: -
size: -
length: 13
J: TRBJ1-4
DNA: TGTGCCAGCAGCTCAACAGGGACCCAAAAACTGTTTTTT
CDR3: CASSSTGTQKLFF

V: TRBV6-1
D: TRBD1
size: -
length: 14
J: TRBJ1-2
DNA: TGTGCCAGCAGTGAGGGGACAGAAATCTATGGCTACACCTTC
CDR3: CASSEGTEIYGYTF

V: TRBV19
D: -
size: -
length: 14
J: TRBJ2-2
DNA: TGTGCCAGTAGTATACAGGGGCCCACCGGGGAGCTGTTTTTT
CDR3: CASSIQGPTGELFF

V: TRBV6-1
D: -
size: -
length: 13
J: TRBJ1-5
DNA: TGTGCCAGCAGTGAGAGTAGCAATCAGCCCCAGCATTTT
CDR3: CASSESSNQPQHF

V: TRBV5-4
D: TRBD2
size: -
length: 17
J: TRBJ2-1
DNA: TGTGCCAGCAGCATTGGACTAGCGGGGGGGCCCCACAATGAGCAGTTCTTC
CDR3: CASSIGLAGGPHNEQFF

V: TRBV6-5
D: TRBD1
size: -
length: 13
J: TRBJ2-7
DNA: TGTGCCAGCAGTTTCCAGGGGGCATACGAGCAGTACTTC
CDR3: CASSFQGAYEQYF